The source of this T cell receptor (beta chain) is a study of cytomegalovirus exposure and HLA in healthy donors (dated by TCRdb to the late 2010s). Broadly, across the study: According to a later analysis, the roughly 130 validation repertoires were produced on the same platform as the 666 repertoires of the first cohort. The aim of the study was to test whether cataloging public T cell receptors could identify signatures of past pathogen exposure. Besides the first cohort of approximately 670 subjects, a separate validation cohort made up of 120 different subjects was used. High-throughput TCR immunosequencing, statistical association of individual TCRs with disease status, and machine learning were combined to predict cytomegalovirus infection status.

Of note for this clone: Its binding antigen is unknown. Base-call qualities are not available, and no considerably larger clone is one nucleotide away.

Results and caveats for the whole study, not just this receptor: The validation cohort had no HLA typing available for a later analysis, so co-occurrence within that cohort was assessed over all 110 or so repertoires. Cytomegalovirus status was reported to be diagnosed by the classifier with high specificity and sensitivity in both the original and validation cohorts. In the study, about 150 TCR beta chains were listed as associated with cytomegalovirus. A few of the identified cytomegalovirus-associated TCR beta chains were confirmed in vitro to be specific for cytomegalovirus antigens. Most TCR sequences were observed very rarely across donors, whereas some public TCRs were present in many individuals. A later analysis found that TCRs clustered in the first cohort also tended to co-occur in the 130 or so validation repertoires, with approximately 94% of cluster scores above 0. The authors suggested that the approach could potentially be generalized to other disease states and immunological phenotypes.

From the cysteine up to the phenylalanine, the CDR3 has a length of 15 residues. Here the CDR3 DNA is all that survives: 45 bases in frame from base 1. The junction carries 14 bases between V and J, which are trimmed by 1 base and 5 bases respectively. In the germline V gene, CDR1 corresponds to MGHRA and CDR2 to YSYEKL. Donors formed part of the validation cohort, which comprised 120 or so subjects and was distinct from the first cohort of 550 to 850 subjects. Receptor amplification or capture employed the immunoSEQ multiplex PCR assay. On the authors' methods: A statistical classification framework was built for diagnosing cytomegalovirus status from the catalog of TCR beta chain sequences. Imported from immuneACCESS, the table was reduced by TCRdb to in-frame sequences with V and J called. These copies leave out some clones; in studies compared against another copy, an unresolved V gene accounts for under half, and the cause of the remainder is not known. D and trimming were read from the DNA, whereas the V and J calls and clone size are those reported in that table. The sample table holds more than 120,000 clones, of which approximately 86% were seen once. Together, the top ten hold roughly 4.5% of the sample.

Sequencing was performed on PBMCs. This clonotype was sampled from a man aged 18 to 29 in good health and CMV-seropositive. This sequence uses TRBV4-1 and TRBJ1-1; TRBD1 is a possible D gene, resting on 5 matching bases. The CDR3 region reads CASSQGAAGPTEAFF. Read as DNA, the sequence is TGCGCCAGCAGCCAAGGGGCCGCAGGGCCGACTGAAGCTTTCTTT.